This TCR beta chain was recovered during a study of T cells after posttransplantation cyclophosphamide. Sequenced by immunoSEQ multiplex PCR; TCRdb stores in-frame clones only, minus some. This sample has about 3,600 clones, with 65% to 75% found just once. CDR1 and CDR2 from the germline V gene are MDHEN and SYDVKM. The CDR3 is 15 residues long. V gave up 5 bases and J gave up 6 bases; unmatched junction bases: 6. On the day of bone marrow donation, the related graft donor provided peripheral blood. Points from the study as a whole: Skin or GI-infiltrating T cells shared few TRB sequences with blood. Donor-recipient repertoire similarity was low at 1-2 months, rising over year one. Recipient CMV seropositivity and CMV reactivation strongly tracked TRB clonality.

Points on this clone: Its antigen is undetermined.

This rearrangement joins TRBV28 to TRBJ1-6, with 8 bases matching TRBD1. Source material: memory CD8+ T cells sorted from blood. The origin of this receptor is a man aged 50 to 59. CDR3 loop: CASSPLDRVNSPLHF. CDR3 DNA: TGTGCCAGCAGTCCCCTGGACAGGGTTAATTCACCCCTCCACTTT.